Here is one T cell receptor (beta chain) with its context. The record originates from a study of PD-L1 blockade in urothelial cancer. The CDR3 has 14 amino acids. Unmatched junction bases numbered 10, after V lost 7 bases and J lost 5 bases. Germline V lookup: CDR1 SGHAT, CDR2 FQNNGV. A spike-in of synthetic TCR analog templates was added to each PCR. Sequencing was performed with immunoSEQ multiplex PCR; in TCRdb, only in-frame clones are kept and a portion is missing. This sample has over 30,000 clones, with over 75% found just once. Time point in this sample: pretreatment peripheral blood. The chain combines TRBV11-2 with TRBJ1-1; 7 bases are a match to TRBD1. The source of this sequence is a man aged 60 to 69 with urothelial cancer. The sequencing used PBMCs, collected around atezolizumab (anti-PD-L1) treatment. CDR3 sequence reads: CASTKGGTVTEAFF. The CDR3 coding sequence is TGTGCCAGCACGAAAGGGGGCACAGTGACTGAAGCTTTCTTT. The full variable domain, rest sourced from reference TRBV11-2 and TRBJ1-1, is EAGVAQSPRYKIIEKRQSVAFWCNPISGHATLYWYQQILGQGPKLLIQFQNNGVVDDSQLPKDRFSAERLKGVDSTLKIQPAKLEDSAVYLCASTKGGTVTEAFFGQGTRLTVV.